This T cell receptor beta chain stems from a study of blood T cell repertoires in COVID-19. Study-level information: Material from acute and convalescent COVID-19 was sourced from the United States, Italy and Spain. Sources were T cells, B-cell-depleted T cells, or PBMCs; the material itself was cDNA or gDNA.

Germline V gene sequence: CDR1 SGHRS, CDR2 YFSETQ. Unmatched junction bases numbered 16, after V lost 4 bases and J lost 6 bases. This CDR3 contains 17 residues. Authors' analysis steps: Estimation of nucleated cell counts was performed using reference gene primer amplification. Sequenced by immunoSEQ multiplex PCR; TCRdb stores in-frame clones only, minus some. That table is the source of V, J and clone size, and D and trimming were worked out from the DNA. Here the sample spans 270,000 or so clones, approximately 82% being singletons. This receptor was obtained from a woman aged 18 to 35 with acute or convalescent COVID-19. The gene calls are TRBV5-1 and TRBJ1-5; 7 bases align to TRBD1. The sequenced sample was peripheral blood. CDR3 nucleotides: TGCGCCAGCAGCCCTGGCTCCCCGACAGGGATGGGTCAGCCCCAGCATTTT. Residues: CASSPGSPTGMGQPQHF.